The clone carrying this T cell receptor (beta chain) has only a few counts. Each sample had at least 6 million PBMCs isolated. The sample originates from a study of blood T cells in healthy people across ages. Together with a sample-barcoded 5' primer, a J-beta primer mix was included in a second PCR lasting about 7 to 11 cycles. One entry per CDR3 protein results from TCRdb running MiXCR on the 5' RACE reads. Of about 780,000 distinct CDR3 sequences in the sample, 35% to 50% were seen once. The sample taken for sequencing was blood. The origin of this receptor is a man aged 80 or over in good health.

CDR3 protein: CASSRTSRGIQYF. The CDR3, as DNA: TGTGCCAGCAGTCGGACATCCCGCGGCATTCAGTACTTC. This rearrangement joins TRBV12-3 or TRBV12-4 to TRBJ2-4; weak D call: TRBD1 (5 bases). Between the trimmed V and J ends, which lost 5 bases and 9 bases, there was a span of 14 bases. The CDR3 is 13 residues long.